The present T cell receptor (beta chain) was sequenced within a study of Graves' ophthalmopathy and Graves' hyperthyroidism. Looking at the study overall: Stable hyperthyroidism was defined by absence of ophthalmopathy within 18 months of follow-up. The study's findings and limits: It was with approximately 70% sensitivity and about 72% specificity that the model predicted ophthalmopathy progression. Ophthalmopathy could be told apart from stable hyperthyroidism by a 13-signature model (approximately 91% sensitivity, roughly 81% specificity).

The TCR beta CDR3 regions underwent amplification from RNA transcripts. HTBI-primed first-round RT-PCR preceded second-round multiplex PCR. TCRdb fed the multiplex PCR reads into MiXCR, producing one record per CDR3 protein. The sample lists more than 1,000,000 distinct CDR3 sequences; about 36% were seen once. In this sample, this clonotype turned up a few times. Its antigen is currently unknown. The length of the CDR3 is 12 residues. Trimming took off 6 bases at V and 7 bases at J, with 16 bases between the two ends. The V gene's germline CDR1 is DFQATT and CDR2 SNEGSKA (reference sequence). This clonotype was sampled from an adult man with Graves' hyperthyroidism. V is TRBV20-1 and J is TRBJ2-7, with D maybe TRBD1 (5 bases). The sequenced sample consisted of peripheral blood or thyroid tissue (not recorded which). CDR3 loop: CSATQVLVEQYF. In DNA, the CDR3 is TGCAGTGCCACACAGGTCCTCGTGGAGCAGTACTTC.